Listed below are T cell receptor beta chains from one sample, sequenced in a study of blood T cell repertoires in COVID-19. Data came from immunoSEQ multiplex PCR; TCRdb stores just in-frame clones and leaves some out. Here the sample spans 200,000 to 250,000 clones, approximately 80% being singletons. Specimen: PBMCs or T cells enriched from blood (not recorded which). These receptors all stem from a middle-aged man who had recovered from COVID-19. CDR3s include the opening cysteine and the closing phenylalanine or tryptophan. A D gene is named only where the DNA matches it firmly. Part of the rows lack a size; the others show once, few, many or a class for expanded clones.

d_call	v_call	clone_size	j_call	cdr3_nt	cdr3_aa
.	TRBV29-1	.	TRBJ1-2	TGCAGCGTTGAATGGGGGGATCGTGGCTACACCTTC	CSVEWGDRGYTF
.	TRBV14	.	TRBJ2-7	TGTGCCAGCAGCCAGTTTACAAGTTACGAGCAGTACTTC	CASSQFTSYEQYF
TRBD2	TRBV11-3	.	TRBJ2-1	TGTGCCAGCAGCCCCCGACTAGCGGGGACCTACAATGAGCAGTTCTTC	CASSPRLAGTYNEQFF
.	TRBV11-2	once	TRBJ1-2	TGTGCCAGTGGGACATTCGGCGACTATGGCTACACCTTC	CASGTFGDYGYTF
TRBD1	TRBV3-1/TRBV3-2	.	TRBJ1-1	TGTGCCAGCAGCTGGGACAGGAACACTGAAGCTTTCTTT	CASSWDRNTEAFF
.	TRBV7-3	.	TRBJ2-1	TGTGCCAGCAGCTTAACGGCGCAAGCGCTTGTTAATGAGCAGTTCTTC	CASSLTAQALVNEQFF
TRBD1	TRBV4-1	once	TRBJ1-2	TGCGCCAGCAGCTCAGGGACAGCCTCCTTTTTGACTAGAAACTATGGCTACACCTTC	CASSSGTASFLTRNYGYTF
.	TRBV5-1	.	TRBJ2-3	TGCGCCAGCAGCTTGGACAGGGGGGGAGATACGCAGTATTTT	CASSLDRGGDTQYF
TRBD1	TRBV6-5	.	TRBJ1-5	TGTGCCAGCAAATTACAGGGGGACAATCAGCCCCAGCATTTT	CASKLQGDNQPQHF
.	TRBV18	.	TRBJ1-4	TGTGCCAGCTCACCACCTTACAGAACTAATGAAAAACTGTTTTTT	CASSPPYRTNEKLFF
TRBD2	TRBV7-2	.	TRBJ2-5	TGTGCCAGCAGCTTATCAGCGGGAATCCCAGAGACCCAGTACTTC	CASSLSAGIPETQYF
.	TRBV5-1	.	TRBJ1-1	TGCGCCAGCAGCTCCGACTCCGGGATGGTGGGCACTGAAGCTTTCTTT	CASSSDSGMVGTEAFF
TRBD1	TRBV28	once	TRBJ1-2	TGTGCCAGCAGTGGACAGGGCATCTTGTATGGCTACACCTTC	CASSGQGILYGYTF
.	TRBV7-2	many	TRBJ1-2	TGTGCCAGCAGCCCAAGACAGACGCCCTATGGCTACACCTTC	CASSPRQTPYGYTF
TRBD1	TRBV7-2	.	TRBJ1-5	TGTGCCAGCAGCCGGACAGGGGGGTACAATCAGCCCCAGCATTTT	CASSRTGGYNQPQHF
TRBD2	TRBV5-4	.	TRBJ2-7	TGTGCCAGCAGCAGAGACCTAGCGGGAGGTCGTGGACTCTCCTTC	CASSRDLAGGRGLSF
.	TRBV30	.	TRBJ1-1	TGTGCCTGGAGTGATCAGAACACTGAAGCTTTCTTT	CAWSDQNTEAFF
TRBD1	TRBV11-2	.	TRBJ2-1	TGTGCCAGCAGACCCGGACAGGGGGCGAGATTGTACAATGAGCAGTTCTTC	CASRPGQGARLYNEQFF
.	TRBV5-1	once	TRBJ1-6	TGCGCCAGCAGCATGGATCTGATGGGGGGTTCACCCCTCCACTTT	CASSMDLMGGSPLHF
.	TRBV10-3	.	TRBJ1-2	TGTGCCATCAGTGAAGACGGTTCCCAGGACACCTTC	CAISEDGSQDTF
.	TRBV29-1	.	TRBJ2-6	TGCAGCGCTCGGTTCCGATTCTCTGGGGCCAACGTCCTGACTTTC	CSARFRFSGANVLTF
.	TRBV19	.	TRBJ1-5	TGTGCCAGTGCCGCGGGGGGGGCTGGACAGCCCCAGCATTTT	CASAAGGAGQPQHF
TRBD1	TRBV9	.	TRBJ2-2	TGTGCCAGCAGCGTAAAGACAGGGGCAAACACCGGGGAGCTGTTTTTT	CASSVKTGANTGELFF
.	TRBV6-1	.	TRBJ1-5	TGTGCCAGCAGTGAACACTCAGGCAGGTCGAATCAGCCCCAGCATTTT	CASSEHSGRSNQPQHF
.	TRBV4-2	large	TRBJ1-5	TGTGCCAGCAGCCAAGTCCGGCAGGGAATCAGTCAGCCCCAGCATTTT	CASSQVRQGISQPQHF
TRBD1	TRBV9	few	TRBJ1-1	TGTGCCAGCAGCCCAACATCCCGGACAGGCAACACTGAAGCTTTCTTT	CASSPTSRTGNTEAFF
TRBD2	TRBV4-1	.	TRBJ2-5	TGCGCCAGCAGCCAAGGCCCAGCGGGGGTAAAGACCCAGTACTTC	CASSQGPAGVKTQYF
.	TRBV24-1	.	TRBJ2-7	TGTGCCACCAGTGATTTAAAGACACCTCGGCCCTACGAGCAGTACTTC	CATSDLKTPRPYEQYF
.	TRBV19	few	TRBJ1-3	TGTGCCAGTAGGCCCTCGGGGATCTCTGGAAACACCATATATTTT	CASRPSGISGNTIYF
.	TRBV14	once	TRBJ2-1	TGTGCCAGCAGTCTCTCAGGGGACGAGCAGTTCTTC	CASSLSGDEQFF
.	TRBV7-3	.	TRBJ2-7	TGTGCCAGCAGCTTAGGTCCGGTGGAGAGCTCCTACGAGCAGTACTTC	CASSLGPVESSYEQYF
.	TRBV2	.	TRBJ2-1	TGTGCCAGCAAGAGATGGGGGCGGGAGCAGTTCTTC	CASKRWGREQFF
.	TRBV5-1	.	TRBJ1-3	TGCGCCAGCACAGACTCTGGAAACACCATATATTTT	CASTDSGNTIYF
.	TRBV7-3	.	TRBJ1-2	TGTGCCAGCAGCTTAACGTTTGTAGGGAGAGGCTACACCTTC	CASSLTFVGRGYTF
.	TRBV28	.	TRBJ1-1	TGTGCCAGCAGTTTAGTGAGGCCTGAGAACACTGAAGCTTTCTTT	CASSLVRPENTEAFF
TRBD1	TRBV27	.	TRBJ2-3	TGTGCCAACCCCCAATCGGAGACAGGGGTTTGCACAGATACGCAGTATTTT	CANPQSETGVCTDTQYF
.	TRBV3-1/TRBV3-2	once	TRBJ1-2	TGTGCCAGCAGCCAAGGGCAGATCGTGTTTTTTTCAGGCTACACCTTC	CASSQGQIVFFSGYTF
.	TRBV7-2	.	TRBJ2-5	TGTGCCAGCAGCTTAGGTCCGGGGAGCGGCTTAGAGACCCAGTACTTC	CASSLGPGSGLETQYF
TRBD2	TRBV30	.	TRBJ2-3	TGTGCCTGGGGGGACTATAGCACAGATACGCAGTATTTT	CAWGDYSTDTQYF
.	TRBV7-7	.	TRBJ2-1	TGTGCCAGCAGCCCCCTCTCGAAAGGAGTATCCTACAATGAGCAGTTCTTC	CASSPLSKGVSYNEQFF
TRBD1	TRBV6-5	few	TRBJ1-5	TGTGCCAGCAGTAAACAGGGGATTGGGACCCAGCATTTT	CASSKQGIGTQHF
TRBD1	TRBV3-1/TRBV3-2	few	TRBJ2-2	TGTGCCAGCAGCCAACAGACAGGGCGGATCACCGGGGAGCTGTTTTTT	CASSQQTGRITGELFF
TRBD1	TRBV5-1	.	TRBJ1-4	TGCGCCAGCAGCATACAGGGGGCCGGGATTGAAAAACTGTTTTTT	CASSIQGAGIEKLFF
TRBD2	TRBV2	.	TRBJ2-1	TGTGCCAGCAGTGAAAGCGGGGGCTCCTACAATGAGCAGTTCTTC	CASSESGGSYNEQFF
.	TRBV6-5	.	TRBJ2-7	TGTGCCAGCAGTCCCATAAGGGGCAGCTCCTACGAGCAGTACTTC	CASSPIRGSSYEQYF
TRBD1	TRBV18	.	TRBJ2-7	TGTGCCAGCTCACGAGACAGGGACTCCTACGAGCAGTACTTC	CASSRDRDSYEQYF
TRBD1	TRBV9	.	TRBJ1-2	TGTGCCAGCAGCGTCGGACAGGGAGCAAACTATGGCTACACCTTC	CASSVGQGANYGYTF
.	TRBV12-3/TRBV12-4	few	TRBJ1-1	TGTGCCAGCACTACGACAGCCACTGAAGCTTTCTTT	CASTTTATEAFF
.	TRBV3-1/TRBV3-2	once	TRBJ1-1	TGTGCCAGCAGCCCTAGACAGAACCCGAACACTGAAGCTTTCTTT	CASSPRQNPNTEAFF
.	TRBV5-1	.	TRBJ2-2	TGCGCCAGCAGCTTGAGGGTCGGGGGAGCCGGGGAGCTGTTTTTT	CASSLRVGGAGELFF
TRBD1	TRBV6-5	.	TRBJ1-3	TGTGCCAGCAGCCGGGACAGGGCTGGAAACACCATATATTTT	CASSRDRAGNTIYF